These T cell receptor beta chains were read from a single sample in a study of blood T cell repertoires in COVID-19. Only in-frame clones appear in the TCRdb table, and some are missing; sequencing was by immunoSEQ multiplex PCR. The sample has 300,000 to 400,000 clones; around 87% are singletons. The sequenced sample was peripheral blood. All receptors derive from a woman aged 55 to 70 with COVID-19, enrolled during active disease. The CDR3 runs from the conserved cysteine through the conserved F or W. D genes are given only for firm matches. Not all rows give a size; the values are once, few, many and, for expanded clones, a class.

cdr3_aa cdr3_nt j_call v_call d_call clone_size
CASIRNTDSITEAFF TGTGCCAGCATCCGAAATACGGACTCGATCACTGAAGCTTTCTTT TRBJ1-1 TRBV2 . .
CASSSGQGTDTQYF TGTGCCAGCAGTTCGGGACAGGGAACAGATACGCAGTATTTT TRBJ2-3 TRBV2 TRBD1 .
CASSSSLNTEAFF TGTGCCAGCAGTTCGTCCCTGAACACTGAAGCTTTCTTT TRBJ1-1 TRBV6-5 . .
CASRGGQINGYTF TGTGCCAGCAGGGGGGGTCAGATTAACGGCTACACCTTC TRBJ1-2 TRBV12-3/TRBV12-4 . few
CASTPSATNEKLFF TGTGCCAGCACCCCCAGCGCAACTAATGAAAAACTGTTTTTT TRBJ1-4 TRBV3-1/TRBV3-2 . .
CASSLAGTAATNEKLFF TGCGCCAGCAGCTTGGCCGGGACAGCGGCAACTAATGAAAAACTGTTTTTT TRBJ1-4 TRBV5-1 TRBD1 .
CASRWTGSPSEQYF TGTGCCAGCAGATGGACAGGGTCACCGTCCGAGCAGTACTTC TRBJ2-7 TRBV6-5 TRBD1 .
CASSLGLAGGQETQYF TGTGCCAGCAGTCTGGGACTAGCGGGGGGTCAAGAGACCCAGTACTTC TRBJ2-5 TRBV3-1/TRBV3-2 TRBD2 .
CAISESTSGLGTDTQYF TGTGCCATCAGTGAGTCGACGTCAGGGCTAGGCACAGATACGCAGTATTTT TRBJ2-3 TRBV10-3 . .
CASSLGDRGLLETQYF TGTGCCAGCAGCTTAGGTGACAGGGGGCTTTTAGAGACCCAGTACTTC TRBJ2-5 TRBV7-9 TRBD1 .
CASSLVAGGPGANVLTF TGTGCCAGCAGCTTAGTCGCAGGGGGCCCTGGGGCCAACGTCCTGACTTTC TRBJ2-6 TRBV7-9 TRBD1 .
CASSPLDSHLPEQFF TGTGCCAGCAGTCCCCTGGACAGCCACCTTCCTGAGCAGTTCTTC TRBJ2-1 TRBV28 . .
CASSLPGQGTIYF TGTGCCAGCAGCTTACCGGGACAGGGAACCATATATTTT TRBJ1-3 TRBV5-5 TRBD1 .
CARAGGQGATYEQYF TGTGCCAGGGCAGGGGGACAGGGGGCGACCTACGAGCAGTACTTC TRBJ2-7 TRBV19 TRBD1 .
CASRTRGNTEAFF TGTGCCAGCAGAACCCGGGGGAACACTGAAGCTTTCTTT TRBJ1-1 TRBV5-4 . few
CAISDQQGQPQHF TGTGCCATCAGTGATCAGCAGGGACAGCCCCAGCATTTT TRBJ1-5 TRBV10-3 . medium-sized
CASSQSITGSQETQYF TGTGCCAGCAGCCAGTCTATTACAGGGTCCCAAGAGACCCAGTACTTC TRBJ2-5 TRBV5-4 . .
CASSLGGTPIGEQYF TGCGCCAGCAGCTTGGGAGGGACTCCCATCGGCGAGCAGTACTTC TRBJ2-7 TRBV5-1 . once
CASSQQGFEAFF TGTGCCAGCAGTCAACAGGGGTTTGAAGCTTTCTTT TRBJ1-1 TRBV3-1/TRBV3-2 TRBD1 .
CASSTAGGSRGTQYF TGTGCCAGCAGCACGGCAGGGGGCTCAAGGGGGACCCAGTACTTC TRBJ2-5 TRBV7-2 TRBD1 .
CASSQGRAVYGYTF TGTGCCAGCAGCCAAGGGCGGGCAGTCTATGGCTACACCTTC TRBJ1-2 TRBV3-1/TRBV3-2 . .
CAISEWTGGNYGYTF TGTGCCATCAGTGAGTGGACAGGGGGCAACTATGGCTACACCTTC TRBJ1-2 TRBV10-3 TRBD1 once
CASSLGRTGGHQPQHF TGTGCCAGCAGCTTAGGGAGGACAGGGGGTCATCAGCCCCAGCATTTT TRBJ1-5 TRBV7-2 TRBD1 .
CATSDFGQGRSGEDTQYF TGTGCCACCAGTGATTTCGGACAGGGGCGGTCCGGGGAGGATACGCAGTATTTT TRBJ2-3 TRBV24-1 TRBD1 .
CASSQDVSGTTDTQYF TGTGCCAGCAGCCAAGATGTTAGCGGGACCACAGATACGCAGTATTTT TRBJ2-3 TRBV4-2 TRBD2 once
CASSAVRGNQPQHF TGTGCCAGTAGTGCCGTCAGGGGCAATCAGCCCCAGCATTTT TRBJ1-5 TRBV19 . once
CASSEYGTRGYNEQFF TGTGCCAGCAGCGAATACGGGACTAGAGGCTACAATGAGCAGTTCTTC TRBJ2-1 TRBV9 TRBD2 .
CAISMGFGGVGGYTF TGTGCCATCAGCATGGGATTCGGGGGAGTTGGCGGCTACACCTTC TRBJ1-2 TRBV10-3 . .
CASTQQGDNQPQHF TGTGCCAGCACCCAACAGGGAGACAATCAGCCCCAGCATTTT TRBJ1-5 TRBV7-2 . .
CASSQDVTGSSPLHF TGTGCCAGCAGCCAAGATGTGACAGGTTCTTCACCCCTCCACTTT TRBJ1-6 TRBV3-1/TRBV3-2 . few
CSVPGHNLNTEAFF TGCAGCGTCCCGGGACACAACTTGAACACTGAAGCTTTCTTT TRBJ1-1 TRBV29-1 . .
CASSVGSSGETQYF TGTGCCAGCAGCGTAGGATCTAGCGGCGAGACCCAGTACTTC TRBJ2-5 TRBV9 TRBD2 .
CASSLHPQGFSGNQPQHF TGTGCCAGCAGCTTGCATCCCCAGGGTTTTTCGGGCAATCAGCCCCAGCATTTT TRBJ1-5 TRBV11-2 . once
CASSQNTGSYGYTF TGTGCCAGCAGCCAAAATACAGGGAGCTATGGCTACACCTTC TRBJ1-2 TRBV3-1/TRBV3-2 . .
CAWSVLQGNQPQHF TGTGCCTGGAGTGTACTACAGGGGAATCAGCCCCAGCATTTT TRBJ1-5 TRBV30 TRBD1 .
CASSQDTPQVLSSGNTIYF TGTGCCAGCAGCCAAGATACCCCACAAGTCCTCAGCTCTGGAAACACCATATATTTT TRBJ1-3 TRBV3-1/TRBV3-2 . .
CSVEVRGGGAGNIQYF TGCAGCGTTGAAGTGCGTGGCGGGGGGGCCGGTAACATTCAGTACTTC TRBJ2-4 TRBV29-1 TRBD2 .
CASSRSDRDNQPQHF TGCGCCAGCAGCCGGTCGGACAGAGACAATCAGCCCCAGCATTTT TRBJ1-5 TRBV4-1 . few
CASSLARGNGELFF TGTGCCAGCAGCTTAGCGCGGGGTAACGGGGAGCTGTTTTTT TRBJ2-2 TRBV7-2 . .
CASSQRGQGNEQFF TGTGCCAGCAGCCAGAGGGGACAGGGGAATGAGCAGTTCTTC TRBJ2-1 TRBV3-1/TRBV3-2 TRBD1 .
CASSPGQGVDYGYTF TGTGCCAGCAGCCCTGGACAGGGGGTAGACTATGGCTACACCTTC TRBJ1-2 TRBV9 TRBD1 .